The rows below give T cell receptor beta chains drawn from one sample of a study of CD8 T cells in ankylosing spondylitis. TCRdb independently ran MiXCR on the 5' RACE reads; one entry per CDR3 protein. Of 300,000 to 350,000 distinct CDR3 sequences in the sample, roughly 20% were seen once. The source material was blood, either unsorted or a sorted T cell fraction (not recorded which). These receptors all come from a female donor with ankylosing spondylitis or in good health (not recorded which). Each CDR3 is given without its conserved first and last residue.

cdr3_length,v_call,j_call,cdr3_aa
12,TRBV12-3/TRBV12-4,TRBJ1-2,ASSLWQGGYGYT
14,TRBV25-1,TRBJ2-1,ASSEIDVKGHNEQF
14,TRBV6-2/TRBV6-3,TRBJ2-7,ASSYSTLAPPYEQY
12,TRBV20-1,TRBJ2-1,SATSGRAYNEQF
12,TRBV24-1,TRBJ2-1,ATSDPRYGREQF
11,TRBV19,TRBJ2-1,ASRATQDNEQF
11,TRBV28,TRBJ1-6,ASAQIYNSPLH
12,TRBV6-1,TRBJ2-1,ASREAGVYNEQF
15,TRBV23-1,TRBJ2-1,ASSQSVGRAWYNEQF
9,TRBV20-1,TRBJ2-5,SASPEGTQY
11,TRBV20-1,TRBJ2-3,SARRGGTDTQY
14,TRBV10-3,TRBJ1-1,ATRDRREGVNTEAF
14,TRBV5-6,TRBJ2-1,ASSYRGRVAYNEQF
13,TRBV27,TRBJ2-3,ASSLSSGSTDTQY
9,TRBV20-1,TRBJ1-1,STRTGVGAF
12,TRBV12-3/TRBV12-4,TRBJ2-3,ASSFNLFGDTQY
17,TRBV5-1,TRBJ2-6,ASSSSHGSFPFGANVLT
12,TRBV9,TRBJ1-1,ASSVDRENTEAF
12,TRBV11-2,TRBJ2-7,ASSLAGKYYEQY
13,TRBV5-6,TRBJ2-1,ASSPQGGGYNEQF
11,TRBV2,TRBJ2-7,ASSESGAYEQY
13,TRBV6-5,TRBJ1-1,ASSYSRAGRTEAF
12,TRBV5-5,TRBJ1-4,ASSRGTSLEKLF
14,TRBV20-1,TRBJ2-1,SASQPRFPTYNEQF
14,TRBV10-3,TRBJ2-1,AISFTGTSIANEQF
13,TRBV7-2,TRBJ2-1,ASSLVLAGGDEQF
14,TRBV20-1,TRBJ2-1,SARAYAGPPDNEQF
14,TRBV7-8,TRBJ2-5,ASSLRGLGTRETQY
16,TRBV5-1,TRBJ2-2,ASSTRLAGGMYTGELF
12,TRBV18,TRBJ2-5,ASSPVSYQETQY
14,TRBV18,TRBJ2-7,ASSRGFGGMAYEQY
14,TRBV6-5,TRBJ1-1,ASSFDPGKTSHRAF
11,TRBV7-8,TRBJ1-5,ASSAERVQPQH
9,TRBV29-1,TRBJ2-5,SVDRAETQY
13,TRBV6-5,TRBJ2-1,ASSTRDSGNNEQF
13,TRBV7-8,TRBJ2-1,ASSLGASRGNEQF
16,TRBV6-1,TRBJ2-7,ASRSGTSGRGSPYEQY
12,TRBV10-2,TRBJ2-1,ASSVLAGGPGQF
12,TRBV6-1,TRBJ2-3,ASSERRNTDTQY
14,TRBV5-1,TRBJ2-1,ASSSTPGQLYNEQF
16,TRBV5-1,TRBJ2-7,ASSLAWQGGGTNYEQY
13,TRBV20-1,TRBJ2-7,SASQGLAGPYEQY
11,TRBV7-2,TRBJ2-2,AREGRKDGELF
16,TRBV21-1,TRBJ2-3,ASRGSFPTGRVTDTQY
13,TRBV20-1,TRBJ1-4,SATRLRGRREKLF